The 6 T cell receptor beta chains presented below share a single source sample, sequenced in a study of blood T cell repertoires in COVID-19. Clones were sequenced by immunoSEQ multiplex PCR, and TCRdb holds only the in-frame ones, with some missing. The sample gives over 200,000 clones, 83% of which show up once; about 1.3% is in the top ten. The sample taken for sequencing was peripheral blood. All receptors derive from a woman aged 25 to 39 with COVID-19, enrolled during active disease.

The J gene is TRBJ2-1, the V gene TRBV9; 8 bases are shared with TRBD2. CDR1 is SGDLS, CDR2 YYNGEE, per germline. The CDR3 runs to 15 residues. Losses at the gene ends were 6 bases for V and 1 base for J; bases not matched to a gene: 6. The CDR3 here is CASTREGLSYNEQFF. CDR3 coding DNA: TGTGCCAGCACCCGGGAGGGGTTGTCCTACAATGAGCAGTTCTTC.

About this clone: Other DNA sequences in the sample encode the same CDR3. This chain uses TRBV9 with TRBJ1-1; possibly TRBD1 for D (6 bases). This CDR3 is 14 amino acids long. V lost 0 bases and J 5 bases, leaving 11 bases between the germline ends. The V gene's germline CDR1 is SGDLS and CDR2 YYNGEE. CDR3 in DNA: TGTGCCAGCAGCGTAGTAGGGGGGGAAACTGAAGCTTTCTTT. Encoded protein: CASSVVGGETEAFF.

The rearrangement uses TRBV6-2 or TRBV6-3 and TRBJ1-6; D is unresolved. V was pared by 2 bases and J by 13 bases, with 9 bases between. This CDR3 spans 12 amino acids. CDR1 and CDR2 from the germline V gene are MNHEY and SVGEGT. Here the CDR3 DNA reads TGTGCCAGCAGTTACGGGAGAGTTCCCCTCCACTTT. Protein sequence: CASSYGRVPLHF.

The chain uses TRBV14 and TRBJ2-5, with D uncertain. In germline, CDR1 is SGHDN, CDR2 FVKESK. V shed 1 base and J shed 5 bases, with 5 bases lying between them. The CDR3 covers 12 residues. The CDR3 loop reads CASSQAMETQYF. For the CDR3, the DNA is TGTGCCAGCAGCCAAGCCATGGAGACCCAGTACTTC. The full variable domain, its missing parts supplied by reference TRBV14 and TRBJ2-5, is EAGVTQFPSHSVIEKGQTVTLRCDPISGHDNLYWYRRVMGKEIKFLLHFVKESKQDESGMPNNRFLAERTGGTYSTLKVQPAELEDSGVYFCASSQAMETQYFGPGTRLLVL.

Only a few counts were recorded for this clone. V usage is TRBV18 and J usage is TRBJ2-2, with D possibly being TRBD1 (5 bases). The length of the CDR3 is 14 residues. CDR1 KGHSH and CDR2 LQKENI come from the germline V gene. V lost 2 bases to trimming and J lost 3 bases, with 7 bases between them. In DNA, the CDR3 is TGTGCCAGCTCACCAGTGACAGACACCGGGGAGCTGTTTTTT. Its protein is CASSPVTDTGELFF.

The chain combines TRBV27 with TRBJ1-4, with D unclear. Germline V gene sequence: CDR1 MNHEY, CDR2 SMNVEV (reference sequence). V was trimmed by 3 bases and J by 4 bases, leaving 9 bases between them. The CDR3 is made up of 14 amino acids. The CDR3 sequence is CASSLGGINEKLFF. As DNA, the CDR3 is TGTGCCAGCAGTTTGGGCGGGATTAATGAAAAACTGTTTTTT.